A single sample gave rise to the 25 T cell receptor beta chains below, sequenced in a study of shared clonotypes between healthy human individuals (dated by TCRdb to the early 2020s). The library was obtained by the immunoSEQ multiplex PCR assay. Here the immuneACCESS table is served through TCRdb, limited to in-frame sequences with V and J called. Missing clones are a known gap in these copies; in checked studies unresolved V genes cover under half, and the rest lacks a known reason. Present in this sample are about 2.3 million clones, around 92% of which were seen just once. Clones ranked in the top ten supply 0.37% of the sample. Sequences were obtained from naive CD4+ T cells from PBMCs. The sample's cell subset or site label is to be understood as: CD45RA+ positively selected. These receptors were taken from a man aged 18 to 30 in good health. Some clones in this sample may be carry-over from other donors' samples.

The J gene is TRBJ2-1, the V gene TRBV5-4; tentatively, D is TRBD1 (8 bases). Germline CDR1 and CDR2: SGHNT and YYREEE (reference sequence). V lost 6 bases, J lost 4 bases, and 20 bases lay in between. CDR3 length: 16 residues. The CDR3 nucleotides are TGTGCCAGCACCACCCCGGGGGGACAGGCGTACAATGAGCAGTTCTTC. Its protein product is CASTTPGGQAYNEQFF.

The rearrangement uses TRBV18 and TRBJ1-5, with no clear D. The CDR3 consists of 13 residues. V was pared by 3 bases and J by 3 bases, with 6 bases between. Per germline, CDR1 KGHSH and CDR2 LQKENI. In DNA form, the CDR3 reads TGTGCCAGCTCACCCGAATACAATCAGCCCCAGCATTTT. Translated, it gives CASSPEYNQPQHF.

The chain carries TRBV6-6 and TRBJ2-5; D is uncertain. CDR3 length: 16 residues. V dropped 4 bases and J dropped 0 bases, with 15 bases sitting between them. Per germline, CDR1 MNHNY and CDR2 SVGAGI (reference sequence). Here the CDR3 DNA reads TGTGCCAGCAGTTCGATATTTGACGGAAACCAAGAGACCCAGTACTTC. It is translated as CASSSIFDGNQETQYF.

This chain joins TRBV9 and TRBJ1-6; 8 bases are shared with TRBD1. Unmatched junction bases numbered 5, after V lost 2 bases and J lost 7 bases. The CDR3 has 15 residues. The germline V gene encodes CDR1 SGDLS and CDR2 YYNGEE. CDR3 region: CASSVGTGRNSPLHF. The CDR3 nucleotides read TGTGCCAGCAGCGTCGGGACAGGACGAAATTCACCCCTCCACTTT.

The chain recombines TRBV6-1 with TRBJ2-7, with 8 bases lining up with TRBD1. CDR3 length equals 17 residues. The germline V gene has CDR1 MNHNS and CDR2 SASEGT. The V and J ends lost 4 bases and 3 bases, in that order; junction bases with no gene match: 14. For the CDR3, the DNA is TGTGCCAGCAGTGCGAGGATCTTTGGGACAGGAGACTACGAGCAGTACTTC. Amino acid sequence: CASSARIFGTGDYEQYF.

The chain joins TRBV5-1 to TRBJ2-5; 15 bases map to TRBD2. Per germline, CDR1 SGHRS and CDR2 YFSETQ. The junction had 6 bases not matched to a gene; V was cut back by 2 bases and J by 1 base. The CDR3 totals 18 residues. Here the CDR3 reads CASSFGGLAGGLQETQYF. The CDR3 nucleotides read TGCGCCAGCAGCTTTGGGGGACTAGCGGGAGGCCTCCAAGAGACCCAGTACTTC.

The chain employs TRBV19 and TRBJ1-5; D not resolved. Germline lookup yields CDR1 LNHDA and CDR2 SQIVND (reference sequence). V was pared by 5 bases and J by 1 base, with 15 bases between. The CDR3 is 16 amino acids. CDR3 nucleotide sequence: TGTGCCAGTAGTCGGCGATCCGACGCGAGCAATCAGCCCCAGCATTTT. Protein product: CASSRRSDASNQPQHF.

The genes are TRBV7-2 and TRBJ1-2; D remains unclear. The CDR3 extends over 14 amino acids. Between the trimmed V and J ends, which lost 5 bases and 4 bases, there was a span of 14 bases. Germline V gives CDR1 SGHTA, CDR2 FQGNSA. CDR3 coding DNA: TGTGCCAGCAGCCCAGCGGTCCCAGTCTATGGCTACACCTTC. This gives the protein CASSPAVPVYGYTF.

The chain has TRBV29-1 and TRBJ1-4; 7 bases map to TRBD1. Losses at the gene ends were 4 bases for V and 8 bases for J; bases not matched to a gene: 7. The germline V gene has CDR1 SQVTM and CDR2 ANQGSEA. This CDR3 spans 13 amino acids. The CDR3 here is CSVGGTVGEKLFF. CDR3 coding DNA: TGCAGCGTTGGTGGGACAGTCGGAGAAAAACTGTTTTTT.

V is TRBV6-5 and J is TRBJ2-7; D possibly uses TRBD1 or TRBD2 (5 bases each). CDR3 length: 14 residues. Deletions cut 6 bases from V and 1 base from J, with 13 bases between. Germline-derived CDR1 and CDR2 are MNHEY and SVGAGI. CDR3 in amino acids: CASSRDRRSYEQYF. As DNA, the CDR3 is TGTGCCAGCAGCCGGGACCGACGATCCTACGAGCAGTACTTC.

The genes are TRBV21-1 and TRBJ2-6. TRBV21-1 is shown as a pseudogene. There are 15 residues in the CDR3. CDR3 sequence: CASSEKPAGANVLTF. The CDR3 nucleotides read TGTGCCAGCAGCGAGAAGCCGGCGGGGGCCAACGTCCTGACTTTC.

In the case of this clone: This sample also contains other DNA sequences that code for the same CDR3. The chain's CDR3 is CASSLDRHNEQFF. DNA for the CDR3: TGTGCCAGCAGCTTAGACCGACACAATGAGCAGTTCTTC. The rearrangement uses TRBV7-3 and TRBJ2-1; no definite D call. CDR1 SGHTA and CDR2 FQGTGA come from the germline V gene. The CDR3 covers 13 residues. V dropped 2 bases and J dropped 5 bases, with 7 bases sitting between them. Full variable domain (missing parts from reference TRBV7-3 and TRBJ2-1): GAGVSQTPSNKVTEKGKYVELRCDPISGHTALYWYRQSLGQGPEFLIYFQGTGAADDSGLPNDRFFAVRPEGSVSTLKIQRTERGDSAVYLCASSLDRHNEQFFGPGTRLTVL.

The chain has TRBV7-9 and TRBJ2-6; the D gene could be TRBD1 or TRBD2 (6 bases each). The CDR3 totals 17 residues. Trimming took 3 bases from V and 0 from J, leaving 12 bases between them. Per germline, CDR1 SEHNR and CDR2 FQNEAQ (reference sequence). As DNA, the CDR3 is TGTGCCAGCAGCTTCTTCTCGGGGGCCTCTGGGGCCAACGTCCTGACTTTC. This translates into CASSFFSGASGANVLTF. Full variable domain (remainder filled in from reference TRBV7-9 and TRBJ2-6): DTGVSQNPRHKITKRGQNVTFRCDPISEHNRLYWYRQTLGQGPEFLTYFQNEAQLEKSRLLSDRFSAERPKGSFSTLEIQRTEQGDSAMYLCASSFFSGASGANVLTFGAGSRLTVL.

This clone was detected only once. V and J are TRBV4-2 and TRBJ2-1; D gene uncertain. The V and J ends lost 1 base and 9 bases respectively, with 7 bases between them. The germline V gene has CDR1 LGHNA and CDR2 YNFKEQ. The CDR3 runs to 12 residues. The CDR3 DNA reads as TGTGCCAGCAGCCAAGGTACGAGTGAGCAGTTCTTC. Translating it yields CASSQGTSEQFF.

This chain uses TRBV5-6 with TRBJ1-1; D not resolved. Germline CDR1 SGHDT, CDR2 YYEEEE. Deletions cut 4 bases from V and 0 bases from J, with 4 bases between. CDR3 length equals 12 residues. The chain's CDR3 is CASSQVNTEAFF. CDR3 in DNA: TGTGCCAGCAGCCAAGTGAACACTGAAGCTTTCTTT.

The chain recombines TRBV7-3 with TRBJ2-2; D assignment may be TRBD1 or TRBD2 (6 bases each). The CDR3 extends over 18 amino acids. Deletions cut 2 bases from V and 4 bases from J, with 20 bases between. Per the germline V gene, CDR1 is SGHTA and CDR2 is FQGTGA. The CDR3, as DNA: TGTGCCAGCAGCTTACTAGGAGGGGGGACCATGGCCACCGGGGAGCTGTTTTTT. Translating gives CASSLLGGGTMATGELFF.

The J gene is TRBJ1-2, the V gene TRBV7-2; TRBD1 might be the D (5 bases). CDR3 length: 13 amino acids. Germline V gene lookup returns CDR1 SGHTA and CDR2 FQGNSA. With 0 bases removed from V and 13 bases from J, the gap between germline ends came to 15 bases. CDR3 amino acids: CASSLAVVQGLTF. In DNA form, the CDR3 reads TGTGCCAGCAGCTTAGCGGTTGTGCAGGGACTCACCTTC.

The chain combines TRBV25-1 with TRBJ1-2; TRBD1 is a possible D gene (6 bases). The CDR3 totals 15 residues. Between the trimmed V and J ends, which lost 3 bases and 5 bases, there was a span of 16 bases. The germline V gene has CDR1 MGHDK and CDR2 SYGVNS. This CDR3 reads CASSDVQGLGYGYTF. The DNA for the CDR3 is TGTGCCAGCAGTGACGTGCAGGGGCTCGGTTATGGCTACACCTTC.

This clone came up a few times. The chain couples TRBV6-1 to TRBJ1-1, with 8 bases identical to TRBD1. Germline V CDR1 and CDR2: MNHNS, SASEGT. V shed 10 bases, J shed 0 bases, and the junction held 4 bases outside the gene matches. The CDR3 consists of 13 residues. CDR3 coding DNA: TGTGCCATAAGACAGGGGTTGAACACTGAAGCTTTCTTT. As protein: CAIRQGLNTEAFF.

The chain recombines TRBV18 with TRBJ2-3; the match to TRBD2 covers 9 bases. The CDR3 has 14 amino acids. CDR1 is KGHSH, CDR2 LQKENI, per germline. V was clipped by 5 bases and J by 1 base; unmatched bases: 1. The CDR3 spells CASSIAGGTDTQYF. The DNA of the CDR3 is TGTGCCAGCTCAATAGCGGGGGGCACAGATACGCAGTATTTT.

The chain combines TRBV25-1 with TRBJ2-5, with TRBD2 matching 11 bases. There are 18 residues in the CDR3. Germline values: CDR1 MGHDK, CDR2 SYGVNS. V shed 8 bases, J shed 4 bases, and the junction held 18 bases outside the gene matches. CDR3 sequence reads: CASGGLAEGVVRGETQYF. The CDR3 DNA follows: TGTGCCAGCGGGGGACTAGCGGAGGGGGTTGTAAGGGGAGAGACCCAGTACTTC.

This chain uses TRBV4-3 with TRBJ2-5, with D perhaps TRBD2 (5 bases). This CDR3 has 14 amino acids. Germline CDR1 reads LGHNA; CDR2 reads YSLEER. The ends were cut back, 4 bases at V and 4 bases at J, with 13 bases in the middle. CDR3 sequence: CASSPRKAGETQYF. The DNA for the CDR3 is TGCGCCAGCAGCCCTCGGAAGGCGGGAGAGACCCAGTACTTC.

The genes are TRBV2 and TRBJ2-5, with no clear D. With the DNA end fitting TRBJ2-7 better, the J assignment may be wrong. CDR1 is SNHLY, CDR2 FYNNEI, per germline. This CDR3 is 13 amino acids long. The CDR3 spells CASSEGSLYEQYF. CDR3 DNA sequence: TGTGCCAGCAGTGAAGGGTCCCTCTACGAGCAGTACTTC.

V is TRBV12-5 and J is TRBJ2-1, with a possible D match to TRBD2 (6 bases). CDR1 is LGHNT, CDR2 FRNRAP, per germline. The CDR3 consists of 15 residues. The germline V and J ends were trimmed by 1 base and 5 bases, with 12 bases remaining between them. The CDR3 DNA is TGTGCTAGTGGTTTGGGCGGGACTTACCACAATGAGCAGTTCTTC. Amino acids: CASGLGGTYHNEQFF.

The chain combines TRBV29-1 with TRBJ2-5; weak D call: TRBD2 (6 bases). The V end lost 4 bases, the J end lost 8 bases, and 17 bases lay between the germline ends. This CDR3 has 13 amino acids. Looked up from germline, CDR1 is SQVTM and CDR2 is ANQGSEA. CDR3 residues: CSVAGRQKVTQYF. DNA for the CDR3: TGCAGCGTTGCCGGGAGACAGAAAGTTACCCAGTACTTC.